This T cell receptor (beta chain) was obtained from a study of cytomegalovirus exposure and HLA in healthy donors (dated by TCRdb to about 2017). With respect to the entire study: An earlier analysis of approximately 590 of the donors reported 250 to 300 Gb of sequence data and approximately 110 million unique TCR beta sequences from around 200 million T cells. The T cell repertoires of several hundred subjects were profiled by immunosequencing and related to cytomegalovirus serostatus. In the later analysis, no new phenotypic data were used to find candidate immune exposures; instead, reliance was placed on TCR beta sequences and their occurrence across donors. The study combined high-throughput TCR immunosequencing, statistical association of individual TCRs with disease status, and machine learning to predict cytomegalovirus infection status. The study aimed to test whether signatures of past pathogen exposure could be identified by cataloging public T cell receptors. An earlier analysis of 587 of the donors applied high-throughput TCR beta sequencing to assess whether each TCR beta V gene segment acted as functional or pseudogenic. The number of typed donors differed by locus: about 620-640 for A, B, C, DRB1 and DQB1; 522 for DQA1; 600 to 610 for DPA1; and about 450 for DPB1. A later analysis re-examined previously published TCR beta repertoires from just over 650 donors and added high-resolution HLA genotyping to investigate patterns of TCR occurrence. All discovery cohort repertoires had been generated using a single sequencing platform. Roughly five DR-DQ haplotypes were treated as single units for association and clustering because of strong linkage in the cohort. Along with the roughly 700-subject first cohort, a separate validation cohort of over a hundred different subjects was used. HLA typing covered class I and class II loci at four-digit resolution. A later genetic analysis took genome-wide SNP genotypes for about 65% of the roughly 670 donors and used that subset as a discovery cohort. Donor age, sex, ethnicity and CMV serostatus were collected together with the repertoire data. Among about 370 genotyped donors of the cohort, an average of around 220,000 unique TCR beta nucleotide sequences was sequenced per donor, of which approximately 19% were non-productive. An early release that covered about 600 HLA-typed donors contained 300 to 350 gigabases of sequencing data and about 84 million unique TCR sequences. The genetic ancestry cluster associated with self-reported Caucasian donors included 81% of the roughly 400 genotyped donors.

What the research found in general, with its limitations: In a later analysis, TCR association rates were found to vary across HLA loci, with the most associated TCRs seen for DRB1 alleles and the fewest for HLA-C alleles. According to a later analysis, parvovirus B19, influenza, CMV and Epstein-Barr virus appeared linked to several top co-occurrence clusters. The authors suggested that the approach could potentially be extended to other disease states and immunological phenotypes. A group of highly shared sequence variants was considered likely to be a technical artifact of the sequencing pipeline. When HLA alleles, especially DR and DQ, strongly co-occurred, attributing TCR associations to individual alleles was difficult. A later analysis found that HLA-associated TCR beta chains were more clonally expanded and had lower generation probabilities than equally common non-associated chains. Because HLA typing was unavailable for some donors at each locus, only the typed subset was used in association tests. Because the 87-base-pair reads could not distinguish some IMGT-functional V segments, including TRBV6-2 and TRBV6-3, those segments were excluded. Compared with the approximately 700-donor mean, donors in an Asian-associated ancestry cluster had fewer N-insertions in productive TCRs, according to a later genetic analysis. In vitro tests confirmed that three of the cytomegalovirus-associated TCR beta chains recognize cytomegalovirus antigens. Most CMV-associated TCR beta chains appeared to be HLA-restricted in a later analysis, and the HLA associations seemed to be driven largely by CMV exposure. Only TCR beta chains were sequenced in this cohort, and the absence of alpha or paired-chain data limited detectable features. The study gave a list of 150 to 200 TCR beta chains associated with cytomegalovirus. Linkage disequilibrium might explain the correlated functional status among segregating V segments, but an unknown experimental factor could not be ruled out. Presence/absence analyses assumed roughly uniform sequencing depth across donors, an assumption that may not hold. A later genetic analysis associated a missense DCLRE1C variant with V-gene and J-gene trimming of TCR beta chains, and an independent cohort replicated the association. A further reported finding was that TCR beta sequences accurately predicted the HLA-A and HLA-B alleles for most subjects in the first cohort. An earlier analysis of roughly 570 of the donors showed that most TCR beta V segments appeared in productive rearrangements either about 90% or about 30% of the time, which broadly matched IMGT annotations. At a false discovery rate of 0.05, a later analysis linked about 16,000 TCR beta sequences to specific HLA alleles. Immune exposure information for the cohort was limited to CMV serostatus. The classifier was reported to diagnose cytomegalovirus status with high specificity and sensitivity in both the original and validation cohorts. The earlier analysis of 587 of the donors excluded approximately 15 rarely observed V segments, including chromosome 9 orphons, because counts were too low. Most TCR sequences were seen in very few donors, while some public TCRs were found in many individuals.

Receptor amplification or capture employed the immunoSEQ multiplex PCR assay. For the multiplex PCR, a mixture combining 60 forward primers for TCR Vbeta segments and 13 reverse primers for TCR Jbeta segments was used. The CDR3 region of rearranged TCR beta genes was amplified from genomic DNA by a multiplex PCR assay. On the Illumina HiSeq System, the amplified TCR beta libraries were sequenced as 87-base-pair reads. As for the original processing: A later analysis counted tens of millions of unique TCR beta chains across the 666 repertoires, and 9.5 million to 11 million of these chains were shared by at least two donors. Raw reads were error-corrected and collapsed into unique sequences by a nearest-neighbor algorithm in which closely related sequences were merged to remove PCR and sequencing errors. Alignment of CDR3 sequences to IMGT reference sequences was used to assign V, D and J gene segments. For a sequence to be retained, a match of at least six nucleotides to both a V gene segment and a J gene segment was required. Rearrangements were called productive when the CDR3 lacked stop codons and stayed in frame with V and J; all others were non-productive. CDR3 was defined by IMGT convention, running from the second conserved V-encoded cysteine to the conserved J-encoded phenylalanine. The earlier analysis of about 610 of the donors excluded sequences that lacked an unambiguous match to a single V gene segment. In an earlier analysis of approximately 590 of the donors, a V segment was called functional when productive rearrangements were above 56.7%, and segregating when the standard deviation between donors exceeded 5%. To diagnose cytomegalovirus status from the catalog of TCR beta chain sequences, a statistical classification framework was built. V and J gene assignment, in a later analysis, came from comparing TCR nucleotide sequences with IMGT/GENE-DB human TR gene sequences. In a later analysis, CDR3 sequences and most-parsimonious VDJ recombination scenarios were assigned using the TCRdist pipeline. In a later analysis, every TCR beta chain was defined by the combination of its CDR3 amino acid sequence and its V-gene family, and reads without a unique V-gene family were dropped. In a later analysis, a few hundred highly shared, low-generation-probability nucleotide sequences were removed to address suspected cross-contamination and a sequencing artifact. A later analysis calculated a clonal expansion index for each public chain from normalized within-repertoire ranks of inferred template counts. Generation probabilities in a later analysis came from a VDJ recombination model fitted to out-of-frame rearrangements, and those results were checked against IGoR. A later analysis scored TCR-TCR, TCR-HLA and TCR-CMV co-occurrence with hypergeometric tests, applying a repertoire-size bias correction to TCR pairs. False discovery rates were estimated in a later analysis by permuting HLA or CMV assignments 20 times. In a later analysis, co-occurring TCRs were grouped using DBSCAN, and TCRdist sequence similarity was added for clustering within HLA-allele-positive subsets. Co-occurrence clustering excluded repertoires with fewer than 30,000 or more than 120,000 public chains, plus five with anomalous nucleotide sharing. TCRdb retrieved this table from immuneACCESS and kept in-frame rearrangements only. Not all clones are present; in checked studies, unresolved V genes account for under half, and no reason is known for the remainder. Clonal size and the V and J genes are those of that table, whereas D and trimming came from the DNA. The sample table shows 130,000 or so clones, and 84% are seen once. Clones ranked in the top ten supply 2.5% to 3% of the sample.

In total, over 600 healthy bone marrow donors made up the cohort. All cohort members were sampled while nominally healthy, although unrecorded immune exposures were likely present. The donor was CMV seropositive and was included in the group of 270 or so seropositive cohort members. Every donor gave a peripheral blood sample, and the peripheral blood mononuclear cells from that sample were used for TCR beta sequencing. The Qiagen DNeasy Blood Extraction Kit was used to extract genomic DNA from the blood cell samples. V is pruned by 2 bases and J by 7 bases, leaving 13 bases of the junction without a gene match. CDR3 length: 19 amino acids, cysteine to phenylalanine. The retained sequence is limited to the CDR3, 57 bases, with the frame set at the first base. The germline V gene (reference sequence) sets CDR1 to SEHNR and CDR2 to FQNEAQ. About this clone: Its antigen remains unidentified. Per-base qualities were not stored, and no clone one base away is much larger.

Sequenced: PBMCs. This receptor was obtained from a woman between 18 and 29 years old in good health and CMV-seropositive. The chain is made from TRBV7-9 and TRBJ2-1; the junction holds 14 bases that match TRBD2. The CDR3 sequence is CASSLTSWETSGGGNEQFF. The DNA sequence is as follows: TGTGCCAGCAGCTTAACGTCATGGGAGACTAGCGGGGGGGGTAATGAGCAGTTCTTC. The full variable domain, with segments outside the CDR3 supplied by the reference TRBV7-9 and TRBJ2-1 proteins, appears as DTGVSQNPRHKITKRGQNVTFRCDPISEHNRLYWYRQTLGQGPEFLTYFQNEAQLEKSRLLSDRFSAERPKGSFSTLEIQRTEQGDSAMYLCASSLTSWETSGGGNEQFFGPGTRLTVL.